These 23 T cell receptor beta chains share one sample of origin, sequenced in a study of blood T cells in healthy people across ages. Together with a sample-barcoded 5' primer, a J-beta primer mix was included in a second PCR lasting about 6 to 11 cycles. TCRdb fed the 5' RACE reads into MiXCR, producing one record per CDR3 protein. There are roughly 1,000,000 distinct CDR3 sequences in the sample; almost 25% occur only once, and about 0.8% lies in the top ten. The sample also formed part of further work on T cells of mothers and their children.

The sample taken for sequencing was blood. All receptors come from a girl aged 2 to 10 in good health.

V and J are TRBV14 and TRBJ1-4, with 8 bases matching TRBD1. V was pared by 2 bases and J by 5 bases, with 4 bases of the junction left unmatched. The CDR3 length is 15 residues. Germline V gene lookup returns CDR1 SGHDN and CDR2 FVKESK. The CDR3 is CASSQWTGLNEKLFF. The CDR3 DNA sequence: TGTGCCAGCAGCCAATGGACAGGGCTAAATGAAAAACTGTTTTTT. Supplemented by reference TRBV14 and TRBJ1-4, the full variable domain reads EAGVTQFPSHSVIEKGQTVTLRCDPISGHDNLYWYRRVMGKEIKFLLHFVKESKQDESGMPNNRFLAERTGGTYSTLKVQPAELEDSGVYFCASSQWTGLNEKLFFGSGTQLSVL.

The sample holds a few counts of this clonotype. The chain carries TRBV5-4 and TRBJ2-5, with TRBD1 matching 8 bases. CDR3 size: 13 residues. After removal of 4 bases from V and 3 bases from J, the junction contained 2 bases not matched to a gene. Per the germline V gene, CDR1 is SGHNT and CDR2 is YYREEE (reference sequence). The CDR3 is CASSTGQEETQYF. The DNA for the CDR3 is TGTGCCAGCAGCACGGGACAGGAAGAGACCCAGTACTTC.

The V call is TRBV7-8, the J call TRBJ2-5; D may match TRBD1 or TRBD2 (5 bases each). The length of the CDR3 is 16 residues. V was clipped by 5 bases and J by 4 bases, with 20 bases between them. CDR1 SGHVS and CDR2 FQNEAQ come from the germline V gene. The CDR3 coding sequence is TGTGCCAGCAGCCCCTTTGGGGACCACCTGGGAGAGACCCAGTACTTC. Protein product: CASSPFGDHLGETQYF.

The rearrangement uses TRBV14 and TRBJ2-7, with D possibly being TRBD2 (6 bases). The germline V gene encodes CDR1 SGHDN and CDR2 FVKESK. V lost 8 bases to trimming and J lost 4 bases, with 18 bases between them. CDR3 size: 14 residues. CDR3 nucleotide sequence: TGTGCCAGCGCCCCCGGTAGCGGACTATACGAGCAGTACTTC. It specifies CASAPGSGLYEQYF.

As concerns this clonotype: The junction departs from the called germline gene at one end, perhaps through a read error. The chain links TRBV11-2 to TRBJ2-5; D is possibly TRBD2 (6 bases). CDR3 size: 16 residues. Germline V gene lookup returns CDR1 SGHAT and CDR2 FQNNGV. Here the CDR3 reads CASSLESSGSSYEQYF. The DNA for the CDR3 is TGTGCCAGCAGCTTAGAGAGTAGCGGATCTTCCTACGAGCAGTACTTT.

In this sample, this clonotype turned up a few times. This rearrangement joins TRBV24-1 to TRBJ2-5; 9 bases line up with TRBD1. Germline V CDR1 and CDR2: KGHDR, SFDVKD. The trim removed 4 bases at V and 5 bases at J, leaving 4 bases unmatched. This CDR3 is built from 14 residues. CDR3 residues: CATSDSDRGETQYF. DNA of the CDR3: TGTGCCACCAGTGACTCGGACAGGGGTGAGACCCAGTACTTC.

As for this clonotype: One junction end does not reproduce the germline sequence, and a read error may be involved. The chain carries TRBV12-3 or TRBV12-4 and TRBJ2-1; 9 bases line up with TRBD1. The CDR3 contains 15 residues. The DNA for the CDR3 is TGTGCCGGCAGTTTAGACAGGGGGTTTTACAATGAGCAGTTCTTC. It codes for CAGSLDRGFYNEQFF.

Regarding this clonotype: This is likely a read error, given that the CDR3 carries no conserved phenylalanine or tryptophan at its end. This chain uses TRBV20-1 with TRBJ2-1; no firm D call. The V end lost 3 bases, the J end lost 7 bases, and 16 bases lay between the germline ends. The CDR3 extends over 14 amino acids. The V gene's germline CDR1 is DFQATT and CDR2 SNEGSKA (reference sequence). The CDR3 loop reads CSASPTKIRNEQFL. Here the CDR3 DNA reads TGCAGTGCTAGCCCAACTAAAATCAGGAATGAGCAGTTCCTC.

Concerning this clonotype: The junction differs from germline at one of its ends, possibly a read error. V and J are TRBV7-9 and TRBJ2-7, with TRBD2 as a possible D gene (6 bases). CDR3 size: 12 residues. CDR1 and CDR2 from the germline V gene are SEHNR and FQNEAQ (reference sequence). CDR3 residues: CASSYQDYEQCF. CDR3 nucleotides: TGTGCCAGCAGCTATCAGGACTACGAGCAGTGCTTC.

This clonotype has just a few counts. CDR3 region: CASSYGTGVEQFF. CDR3 sequence (DNA): TGTGCCAGCAGTTACGGGACAGGGGTGGAGCAGTTCTTC. This chain joins TRBV6-2 or TRBV6-3 and TRBJ2-1; TRBD1 matches 10 bases. V shed 2 bases, J shed 10 bases, and the junction held 2 bases outside the gene matches. Germline CDR1 MNHEY, CDR2 SVGEGT. The CDR3 has 13 residues.

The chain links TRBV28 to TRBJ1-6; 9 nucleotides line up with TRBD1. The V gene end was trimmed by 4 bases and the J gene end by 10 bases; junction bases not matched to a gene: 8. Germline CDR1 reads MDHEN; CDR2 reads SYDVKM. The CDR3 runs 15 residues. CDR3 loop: CASSSLGQGRSPLHF. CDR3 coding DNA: TGTGCCAGCAGTTCCTTGGGACAGGGTCGATCACCCCTCCACTTT.

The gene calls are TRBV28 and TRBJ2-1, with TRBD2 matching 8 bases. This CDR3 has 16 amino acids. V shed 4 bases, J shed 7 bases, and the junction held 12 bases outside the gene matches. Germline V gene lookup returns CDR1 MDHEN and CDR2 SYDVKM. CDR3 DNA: TGTGCCAGCAGTTCCGGGAGGGAGGGCCTACTAAATGAGCAGTTCTTC. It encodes CASSSGREGLLNEQFF.

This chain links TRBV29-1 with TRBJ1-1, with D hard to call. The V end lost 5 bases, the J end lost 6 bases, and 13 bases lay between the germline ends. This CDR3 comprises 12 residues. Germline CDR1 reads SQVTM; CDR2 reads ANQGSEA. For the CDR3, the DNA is TGCAGCGTTTCCGGACCGGACCCTGAAGCTTTCTTT. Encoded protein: CSVSGPDPEAFF.

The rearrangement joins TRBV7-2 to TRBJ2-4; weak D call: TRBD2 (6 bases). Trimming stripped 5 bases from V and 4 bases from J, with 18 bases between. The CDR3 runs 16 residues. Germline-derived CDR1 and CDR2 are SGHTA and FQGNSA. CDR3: CASSPFGGRKKNIQYF. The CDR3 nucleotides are TGTGCCAGCAGCCCTTTCGGGGGACGAAAGAAAAACATTCAGTACTTC.

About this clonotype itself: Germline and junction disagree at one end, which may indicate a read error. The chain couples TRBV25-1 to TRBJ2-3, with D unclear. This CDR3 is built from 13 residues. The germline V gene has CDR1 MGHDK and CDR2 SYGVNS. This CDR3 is CASRESWSSTQYF. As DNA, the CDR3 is TGTGCCAGCAGAGAATCGTGGAGTTCTACGCAGTATTTT.

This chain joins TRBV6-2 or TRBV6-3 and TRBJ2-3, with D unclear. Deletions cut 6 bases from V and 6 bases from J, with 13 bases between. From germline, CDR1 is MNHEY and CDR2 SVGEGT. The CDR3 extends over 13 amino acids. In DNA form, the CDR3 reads TGTGCCAGCAGACCACCATCAAGGGATACGCAGTATTTT. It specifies CASRPPSRDTQYF.

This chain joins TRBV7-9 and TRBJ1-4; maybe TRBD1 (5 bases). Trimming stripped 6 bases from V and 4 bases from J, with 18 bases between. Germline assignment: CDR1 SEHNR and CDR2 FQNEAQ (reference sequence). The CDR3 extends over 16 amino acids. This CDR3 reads CASSSDSFPFNEKLFF. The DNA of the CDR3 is TGTGCCAGCAGTTCTGACAGTTTTCCTTTTAATGAAAAACTGTTTTTT.

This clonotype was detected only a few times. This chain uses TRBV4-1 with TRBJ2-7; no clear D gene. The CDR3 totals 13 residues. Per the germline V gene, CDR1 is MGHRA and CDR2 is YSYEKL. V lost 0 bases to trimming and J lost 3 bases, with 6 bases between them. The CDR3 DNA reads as TGCGCCAGCAGCCAAGATATTGACTACGAGCAGTACTTC. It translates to CASSQDIDYEQYF.

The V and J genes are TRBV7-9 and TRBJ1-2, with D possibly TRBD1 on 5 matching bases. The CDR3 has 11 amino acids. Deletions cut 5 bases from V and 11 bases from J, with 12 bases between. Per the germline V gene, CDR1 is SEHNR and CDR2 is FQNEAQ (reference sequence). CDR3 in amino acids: CASSRTPQYTF. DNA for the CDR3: TGTGCCAGCAGCCGGACACCCCAATACACCTTC.

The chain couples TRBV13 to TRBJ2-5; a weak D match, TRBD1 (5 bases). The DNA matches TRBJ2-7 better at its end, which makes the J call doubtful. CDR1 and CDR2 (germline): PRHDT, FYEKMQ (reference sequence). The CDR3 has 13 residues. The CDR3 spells CASSSQESYEQYF. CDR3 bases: TGTGCCAGCAGCTCACAGGAGTCCTACGAGCAGTACTTC.

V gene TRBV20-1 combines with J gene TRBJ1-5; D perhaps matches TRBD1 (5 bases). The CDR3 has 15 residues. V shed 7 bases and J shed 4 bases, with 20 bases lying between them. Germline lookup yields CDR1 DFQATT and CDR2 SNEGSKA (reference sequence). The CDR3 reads CSVVSGSQGNQPQHF. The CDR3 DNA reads TGCAGTGTGGTCAGTGGGTCGCAGGGTAATCAGCCCCAGCATTTT.

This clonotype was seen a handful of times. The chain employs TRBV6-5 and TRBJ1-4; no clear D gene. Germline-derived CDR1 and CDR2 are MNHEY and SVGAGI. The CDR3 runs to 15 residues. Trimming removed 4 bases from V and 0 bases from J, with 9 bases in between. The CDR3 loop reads CASSSRPTTNEKLFF. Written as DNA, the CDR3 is TGTGCCAGCAGTTCCCGTCCAACAACTAATGAAAAACTGTTTTTT.

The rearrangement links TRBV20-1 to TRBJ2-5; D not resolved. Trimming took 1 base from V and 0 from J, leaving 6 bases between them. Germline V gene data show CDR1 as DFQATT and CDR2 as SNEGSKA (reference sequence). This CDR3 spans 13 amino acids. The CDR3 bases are TGCAGTGCTAGAGGATCTTACCAAGAGACCCAGTACTTC. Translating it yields CSARGSYQETQYF.